The sample holds many counts of the clone carrying this T cell receptor beta chain. Germline V gives CDR1 SGHRS, CDR2 YFSETQ. V dropped 0 bases and J dropped 2; count of bases not matched to a gene: 4. The CDR3 has 15 amino acids. The record originates from a study of T-cell reconstitution after alpha-beta-depleted transplantation in children. Unique molecular identifiers were incorporated into the prepared TCRbeta library. TCRdb recomputed calls from the PCR reads with MiXCR, one row per CDR3 protein. The sample has about 110,000 distinct CDR3 sequences, approximately 10% seen once; the top ten hold around 8.2%.

The genes are TRBV5-1 and TRBJ2-5; 7 nucleotides line up with TRBD2. The sample in question was PBMCs from the stem cell graft donor, obtained from the stem cell graft. The receptor's source is a human donor who donated a stem cell graft to a child with acute lymphoblastic leukemia. CDR3 sequence: CASSLEAAGQETQYF. CDR3 bases: TGCGCCAGCAGCTTGGAAGCAGCGGGGCAAGAGACCCAGTACTTC. Supplemented by reference TRBV5-1 and TRBJ2-5, the full variable domain reads KAGVTQTPRYLIKTRGQQVTLSCSPISGHRSVSWYQQTPGQGLQFLFEYFSETQRNKGNFPGRFSGRQFSNSRSEMNVSTLELGDSALYLCASSLEAAGQETQYFGPGTRLLVL.